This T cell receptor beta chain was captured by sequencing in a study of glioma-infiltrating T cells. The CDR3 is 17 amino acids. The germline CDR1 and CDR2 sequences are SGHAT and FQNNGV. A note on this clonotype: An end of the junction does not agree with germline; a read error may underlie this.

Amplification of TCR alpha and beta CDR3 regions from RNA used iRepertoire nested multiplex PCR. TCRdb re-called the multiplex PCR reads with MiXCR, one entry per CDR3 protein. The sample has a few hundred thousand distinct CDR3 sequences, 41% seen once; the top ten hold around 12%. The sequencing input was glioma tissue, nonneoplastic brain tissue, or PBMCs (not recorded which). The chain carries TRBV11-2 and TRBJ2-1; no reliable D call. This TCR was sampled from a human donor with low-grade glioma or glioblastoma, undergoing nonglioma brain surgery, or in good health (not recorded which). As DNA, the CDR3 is TGTGCCAGCAGCCACCCCCCCTACCTGAGCTCCTACAATGAGCAGTTATTC. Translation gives CASSHPPYLSSYNEQLF.